This entry features one TCR beta chain sequence. The source of the sample is a study of cytomegalovirus exposure and HLA in healthy donors. Deletions cut 4 bases from V and 1 base from J, with 8 bases between. The CDR3 has 14 residues. Germline V gene data show CDR1 as LGHNA and CDR2 as YNFKEQ. The PCR contained 60 Vbeta and 13 Jbeta primers. Here immunoSEQ multiplex PCR was the method, and the copy in TCRdb shows in-frame clones only, minus some. Of about 76,000 clones listed, over 75% are singletons. J is TRBJ2-1 and V is TRBV4-2; D uncertain. The sequenced material came from PBMCs. The clonotype was recovered from a male donor in good health and CMV-seropositive. The CDR3 sequence: CASSPRSSYNEQFF. As DNA, the CDR3 is TGTGCCAGCAGCCCCCGGAGTTCCTACAATGAGCAGTTCTTC.